This T cell receptor (beta chain) is drawn from a study of cytomegalovirus exposure and HLA in healthy donors. Study-wide points: Accounts indicate the classifier identified cytomegalovirus status with strong specificity and sensitivity. There were 164 TCR beta chains listed as cytomegalovirus-associated.

Germline V gene data show CDR1 as SNHLY and CDR2 as FYNNEI. V shed 6 bases and J 6 bases; nucleotides not matched to a gene: 6. The CDR3 totals 14 residues. Using immunoSEQ multiplex PCR, the repertoire was profiled, and TCRdb retains in-frame clones only, with some absent. This sample has about 130,000 clones, with about 91% found just once. As concerns this clone: Its antigen is not known.

This chain links TRBV2 with TRBJ1-5; TRBD1 agrees at 9 bases. What was sequenced was PBMCs. This receptor was identified in a young woman in good health and CMV-seronegative. The DNA for the CDR3 is TGTGCCAGCAGAGAAACAGGGGGCGGTCAGCCCCAGCATTTT. Amino acids: CASRETGGGQPQHF.